This T cell receptor beta chain was identified in a study of beta chain features in type 1 diabetes. Study-level background: Age, gender and cell yields were similar between patients and healthy donors.

The CDR3 has 14 residues. Germline assignment: CDR1 LNHDA and CDR2 SQIVND (reference sequence). The V gene lost 4 bases and the J gene lost 1 base, with 8 bases spanning the gap. Overall study findings and caveats: The study found fewer insertions and more deletions at VDJ junctions in type 1 diabetes patients. Patients' naive, central memory and regulatory TCRB repertoires appeared more alike than those of healthy donors. A cDNA-based sequencing approach could over-represent cells with high TCR expression.

This clone has a handful of counts. The antigen is undetermined. Every isolated RNA sample was fully reverse transcribed, so sequencing captured expressed TCRB transcripts. Some clones are missing from TCRdb's copy, which holds only in-frame ones; the method was immunoSEQ multiplex PCR. Seen here are hundreds of thousands of clones, 15% to 20% observed once, and the top ten hold around 0.02%. The gene calls are TRBV19 and TRBJ1-5; D not resolved. What was sequenced was naive CD4+ T cells from blood. This receptor was identified in a woman in her late teens or twenties in good health. The CDR3 protein is CASSKFRSNQPQHF. The CDR3, as DNA: TGTGCCAGTAGTAAATTTAGGAGCAATCAGCCCCAGCATTTT.